A single sample is the source of the 3 T cell receptor beta chains below, sequenced in a study of beta chain features in type 1 diabetes. The entirety of the isolated RNA underwent reverse transcription, so expressed TCRB transcripts were sequenced. The data were produced by immunoSEQ multiplex PCR, yet TCRdb's version contains in-frame clones alone and is incomplete. Found here are roughly 500,000 clones, around 28% of them singletons; the top ten hold 0.06% to 0.07%. Sample: naive CD4+ T cells from blood. The receptors were gathered from a man in his late teens or twenties in good health.

The CDR3 here is CASTPQGGGETQYF. In DNA, the CDR3 is TGCGCCAGCACCCCGCAAGGGGGCGGGGAGACCCAGTACTTC. This chain links TRBV5-1 with TRBJ2-5, with 7 positions matching TRBD1. The CDR3 contains 14 residues. V lost 6 bases, J lost 5 bases, and 10 bases stayed unmatched. Germline V gene sequence: CDR1 SGHRS, CDR2 YFSETQ.

The V and J genes are TRBV7-6 and TRBJ2-7; D might be TRBD2 (6 bases). Germline values: CDR1 SGHVS, CDR2 FNYEAQ. Deletions cut 0 bases from V and 0 bases from J, with 9 bases between. This CDR3 spans 15 amino acids. The CDR3 reads CASSLALASSYEQYF. The CDR3 DNA reads as TGTGCCAGCAGCTTAGCACTAGCTTCCTCCTACGAGCAGTACTTC.

The sample holds a few counts of this clone. Distinct nucleotide sequences in the sample also encode this CDR3. The CDR3 region is CASSFGPQETQYF. The CDR3 DNA is TGCGCCAGCAGCTTTGGGCCCCAAGAGACCCAGTACTTC. The V gene is TRBV5-1, the J gene TRBJ2-5; D unclear. Germline V gene data show CDR1 as SGHRS and CDR2 as YFSETQ. V was shortened by 2 bases and J by 1 base, with 6 bases between the two germline ends. This CDR3 has 13 residues.